These T cell receptor beta chains were read from a single sample in a study of cytomegalovirus exposure and HLA in healthy donors. Clones were read by immunoSEQ multiplex PCR, and TCRdb kept only the in-frame ones, dropping some. Seen here are some 150,000 clones, over 70% observed once, and the top ten hold around 7%. Sequencing was performed on PBMCs. The receptor set was obtained from a man younger than 40 in good health and CMV-seronegative. CDR3s leave out the opening cysteine and the closing phenylalanine or tryptophan.

cdr3_length	v_call	j_call	cdr3_aa
14	TRBV10-3	TRBJ1-6	AISEFSGTGDSPLH
12	TRBV6-1	TRBJ1-2	ASSTPGQGYGYT
13	TRBV6-1	TRBJ2-7	ASSEGGTGSYEQY
13	TRBV15	TRBJ1-1	ATSRDAAGGELAF
14	TRBV19	TRBJ2-7	ASSIISTGGAYEQY
12	TRBV2	TRBJ1-2	ASEAGGGVNGYT
13	TRBV5-8	TRBJ2-7	ASRWRGGGSYEQY
13	TRBV15	TRBJ1-2	ATSPGTGLRYGYT
13	TRBV18	TRBJ2-2	ASSPGLVDTGELF
13	TRBV2	TRBJ2-7	ASSAGLAEYYEQY
13	TRBV19	TRBJ2-7	ASSMVNRGGDEQY
11	TRBV6-5	TRBJ1-1	ASSYSKGVGAF
14	TRBV11-2	TRBJ1-5	ASSLDSAGGLRPQH
13	TRBV7-9	TRBJ2-7	ASSYDRGVSYEQY
11	TRBV30	TRBJ2-6	AWRSSGANGLT
9	TRBV5-6	TRBJ2-3	ASSVTDTQY
11	TRBV9	TRBJ2-1	ASSAQTGTEQF
12	TRBV7-6	TRBJ1-5	ASSYQGGGQPQH
15	TRBV7-2	TRBJ1-6	ASSLILGTGGDSPLH
13	TRBV6-5	TRBJ2-4	ASSPTQTGGNIQY
10	TRBV6-1	TRBJ2-5	ASERNQETQY
11	TRBV2	TRBJ2-7	ASSEGLGLPTL
11	TRBV7-3	TRBJ2-1	ASSFRVQDEQF
11	TRBV5-6	TRBJ1-1	ASSPTTNTEAF
11	TRBV5-1	TRBJ2-1	ASSLIEGNEQF
11	TRBV6-5	TRBJ2-7	ASSYRQGNEQY
13	TRBV29-1	TRBJ2-3	SVLGQGHSTDTQY
12	TRBV28	TRBJ2-1	ASERGDGPNEQF
12	TRBV19	TRBJ1-2	ASSIRGRGYGYT
13	TRBV4-2	TRBJ1-6	ASSQGEGYNSPLH
12	TRBV2	TRBJ2-2	ASRARVGAGELF
11	TRBV27	TRBJ1-1	ASSLLRNTEAF
11	TRBV29-1	TRBJ2-7	SILTGEAYEQY
11	TRBV9	TRBJ2-2	ASSGGGTGELF
10	TRBV28	TRBJ1-3	ASSLYSGAIY
12	TRBV11-1	TRBJ2-3	ASSLNIRGDTQY
11	TRBV29-1	TRBJ2-3	SGLTASTDTQY
12	TRBV2	TRBJ1-1	ASSQQEGYTEAF
17	TRBV5-8	TRBJ2-1	ASSTLIGGGHSSYNEQF
13	TRBV11-2	TRBJ1-3	ASSGEGVPGNTIY
12	TRBV5-1	TRBJ1-6	ASSLGQGNSPLH
10	TRBV21-1	TRBJ2-1	ASSGRDNEQF
14	TRBV5-5	TRBJ2-6	ASSRAGISGANVLT
14	TRBV4-2	TRBJ2-1	ASSQEDSGFHNEQF
14	TRBV9	TRBJ2-1	ASSVPGTSANGEQF
11	TRBV6-5	TRBJ2-5	ASSIKGGETQY
13	TRBV7-2	TRBJ2-7	ASSLEIAVSYEQY
14	TRBV6-5	TRBJ1-3	ASSFLGGEGGNTIY
13	TRBV14	TRBJ1-2	ASSYTGAAYYGYT
12	TRBV15	TRBJ2-5	ATSVRIGQETQY
14	TRBV28	TRBJ1-4	ASTGALSGDNEKLF
13	TRBV19	TRBJ1-2	ASSTLRTGDYGYT
13	TRBV19	TRBJ2-5	ASSKAGGWRETQY
14	TRBV15	TRBJ2-7	ATSRASGASSYEQY